This TCR beta chain was profiled in a study of graft-versus-host responses after intestinal transplantation. Looking at the study overall: Those transplanted obtained multivisceral, liver-intestinal, or isolated intestinal grafts.

With 10 bases clipped from V and 1 base from J, the junction kept 5 bases outside the gene matches. Germline V CDR1 and CDR2: MNHNY, SVGAGI (reference sequence). This CDR3 is built from 14 residues. Generated by immunoSEQ multiplex PCR, the TCRdb table keeps only in-frame clones and is missing some. The sample includes 71,000 or so clones, roughly 91% of them seen just once. Study-wide results and caveats: Graft-donor T cell macrochimerism in patients accompanied high graft-versus-host to host-versus-graft clonal ratios in allografts. Recipient marrow held GvH clones, some first seen in ileum or blood. The study associated peak circulating GvH clone levels with early post-transplant HvG declines.

With regard to this clone: The antigen is not known.

The V call is TRBV6-6, the J call TRBJ2-3, with 10 positions matching TRBD2. Sequenced material: unstimulated CD8+ T cells sorted from spleen or lymph node cells, taken before intestinal transplant. This receptor was identified in a human donor who received an intestinal transplant. CDR3 protein: CATLSGGGTDTQYF. CDR3 bases: TGTGCCACCCTCAGCGGGGGGGGCACAGATACGCAGTATTTT.